This T cell receptor beta chain was observed in a study of spatial heterogeneity in lung cancer. The sample's time point: blood at routine non-recurrence follow-up after resection. Whole RNA, which was extracted from tumor, nontumor lung tissue or frozen PBMC, was sequenced without any cell sorting. The CDR3 has 13 residues. Trimming removed 4 bases from V and 7 bases from J; junction bases left unmatched: 2. Per germline, CDR1 SQVTM and CDR2 ANQGSEA. This clonotype was observed many times. From the 5' RACE reads, TCRdb called clonotypes with MiXCR, one entry per CDR3 protein. The sample yields roughly 26,000 distinct CDR3 sequences, 4.5% to 7.5% seen once.

This chain connects TRBV29-1 to TRBJ2-2; 11 nucleotides align to TRBD1. The TCR originated in a male donor with early-stage non-small cell lung cancer. The specimen was PBMCs, collected at follow-up. In DNA form, the CDR3 reads TGCAGCGTTGGGACAGGGGGCGACGGGGAGCTGTTTTTT. It encodes CSVGTGGDGELFF.